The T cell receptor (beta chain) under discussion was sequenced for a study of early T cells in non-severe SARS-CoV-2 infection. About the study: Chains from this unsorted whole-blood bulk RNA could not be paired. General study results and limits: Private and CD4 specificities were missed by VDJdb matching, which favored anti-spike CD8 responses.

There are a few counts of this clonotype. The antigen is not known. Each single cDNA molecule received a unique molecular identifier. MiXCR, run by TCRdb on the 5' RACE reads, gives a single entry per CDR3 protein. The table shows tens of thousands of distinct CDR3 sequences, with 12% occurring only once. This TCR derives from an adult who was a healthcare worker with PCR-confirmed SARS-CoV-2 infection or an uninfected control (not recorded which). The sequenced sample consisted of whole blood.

CDR3 protein: CAISLAGAYEQYF. The CDR3 bases are TGTGCCATCAGCTTAGCGGGAGCCTACGAGCAGTACTTC. This rearrangement joins TRBV10-3 to TRBJ2-7; TRBD2 matches at 9 bases. CDR3 length: 13 amino acids. Germline CDR1 and CDR2: ENHRY and SYGVKD. The V segment lost 6 bases and the J segment 2 bases; nucleotides outside the gene matches: 2.